This T cell receptor (beta chain) was documented in a study of T cell repertoires in cytomegalovirus infection. Whole-study context: CMV epitopes used comprised recently identified HLA-C-restricted ones and well-studied HLA-B-restricted ones. It was the public TCR beta signatures that indicated both CMV infection and matching HLA type.

The CDR3 spans 14 residues. Germline V gene lookup returns CDR1 LGHDT and CDR2 YNNKEL (reference sequence). Trimming cost V 3 bases and J 4 bases; bases outside gene matches: 4. On this clonotype itself: No antigen is known for it.

TCRdb fed the reads into MiXCR, producing one record per CDR3 protein. Of about 700,000 distinct CDR3 sequences listed, roughly 36% were seen once; the top ten hold 15% to 20%. General study points: Using cumulative public TCR beta family frequency, the authors identified those who carried CMV together with the relevant HLA.

This clonotype was sampled from a human donor in good health (CMV status not recorded). Some clones in this sample may be carry-over from other donors' samples. The sample consisted of cultured PBMCs, taken from culture after CMV antigen stimulation. The V call is TRBV3-1, the J call TRBJ2-3; 7 bases match TRBD2. Here the CDR3 reads CASSQWTSPDTQYF. The DNA of the CDR3 is TGTGCCAGCAGCCAGTGGACTAGTCCAGATACGCAGTATTTT.